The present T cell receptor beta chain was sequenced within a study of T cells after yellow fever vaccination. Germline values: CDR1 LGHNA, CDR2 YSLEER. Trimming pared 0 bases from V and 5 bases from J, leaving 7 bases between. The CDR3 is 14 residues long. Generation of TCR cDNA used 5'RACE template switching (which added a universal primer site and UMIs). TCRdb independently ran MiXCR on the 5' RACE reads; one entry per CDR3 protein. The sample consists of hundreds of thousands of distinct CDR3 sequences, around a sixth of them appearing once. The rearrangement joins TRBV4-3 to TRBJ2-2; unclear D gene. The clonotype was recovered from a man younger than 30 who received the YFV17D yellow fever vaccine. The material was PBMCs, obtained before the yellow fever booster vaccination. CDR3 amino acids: CASSQEDGTGELFF. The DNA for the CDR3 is TGCGCCAGCAGCCAAGAAGATGGGACCGGGGAGCTGTTTTTT.